This TCR beta chain was recovered during a study of blood T cell repertoires in COVID-19. Across the whole study: PBMCs, B-cell-depleted T cells, or T cells provided the cDNA or gDNA that made up the material.

The V gene lost 7 bases and the J gene lost 2 bases, with 10 bases spanning the gap. The CDR3 loop spans 13 amino acids. Germline CDR1 reads LNHDA; CDR2 reads SQIVND (reference sequence). The method was immunoSEQ multiplex PCR; TCRdb's version includes in-frame clones alone and lacks a portion of them. The data contain approximately 220,000 clones, roughly 87% of them singletons. This chain uses TRBV19 with TRBJ2-3, with TRBD2 as a possible D gene (6 bases). Specimen: PBMCs or T cells enriched from blood (not recorded which). This sequence was found in a woman in her 30s with acute COVID-19. This CDR3 is CASIGGNTDTQYF. In DNA, the CDR3 is TGTGCCAGTATCGGGGGAAACACAGATACGCAGTATTTT.